These T cell receptor beta chains were read from a single sample in a study of blood T cell repertoires in COVID-19. This table comes from immunoSEQ multiplex PCR, and its TCRdb copy is limited to in-frame clones, with some not included. The table lists some 41,000 clones, 82% of them singletons. The sequenced material came from peripheral blood. The receptors were sampled from an older woman with acute or convalescent COVID-19. The CDR3 runs from the conserved cysteine through the conserved F or W. A D gene is named only where the DNA matches it firmly. The size field is filled for only some rows; it gives once, few, many or a size class.

V gene	J gene	D gene	clone size	CDR3 DNA	CDR3 protein
TRBV7-6	TRBJ1-1	NA	NA	TGTGCCAGCAGCCCACGGATCGGGGGGCGAAGCTCAGAAGCTTTCTTT	CASSPRIGGRSSEAFF
TRBV2	TRBJ2-7	NA	NA	TGTGCCAGCAGTGAATATGGGCAGGGCTACGAGCAGTACTTC	CASSEYGQGYEQYF
TRBV7-8	TRBJ1-4	NA	NA	TGTGCCAGCAGCCCCCACAGTTCATATGAAAAACTGTTTTTT	CASSPHSSYEKLFF
TRBV10-3	TRBJ1-2	NA	NA	TGTGCCATCAGTGGTAGGCGGGGTGAGGATGGCTACACCTTC	CAISGRRGEDGYTF
TRBV18	TRBJ1-1	NA	once	TGTGCCAGCTCACGGACAGTCGGTCACACTGAAGCTTTCTTT	CASSRTVGHTEAFF
TRBV7-9	TRBJ2-1	NA	NA	TGTGCCAGCAGCTTAGTTTATCCGGAGGGTGACGAGCAGTTCTTC	CASSLVYPEGDEQFF
TRBV18	TRBJ2-7	TRBD2	NA	TGTGCCAGCTCATCACGAGGACTAGCGGGAGAAACCTCCTACGAGCAGTACTTC	CASSSRGLAGETSYEQYF
TRBV10-1	TRBJ1-1	NA	NA	TGCGCCAGCAGTCCGACGGGGGGCATGAACACTGAAGCTTTCTTT	CASSPTGGMNTEAFF
TRBV15	TRBJ2-7	NA	NA	TGTGCCACCAGCAGAGTCGGGGGAGTCTCCTACGAGCAGTACTTC	CATSRVGGVSYEQYF
TRBV6-4	TRBJ2-1	TRBD2	NA	TGTGCCAGCAGTGACCCACTAGCGGGCGTCAATGAGCAGTTCTTC	CASSDPLAGVNEQFF
TRBV6-4	TRBJ1-5	NA	NA	TGTGCCAGCAGTGACTCCACCCTTTCGAGAAAGCCCCAGCATTTT	CASSDSTLSRKPQHF
TRBV30	TRBJ1-3	TRBD1	few	TGTGCCTGGAGTAGGGACAGCGGCTCTGGAAACACCATATATTTT	CAWSRDSGSGNTIYF
TRBV4-3	TRBJ2-1	NA	NA	TGCGCCAGCAGCCAAGATAGCGCCTTCAATGAGCAGTTCTTC	CASSQDSAFNEQFF
TRBV14	TRBJ2-1	TRBD2	NA	TGTGCCAGCAGCCAAAGGTCTAGCGGGGGAGTAGCGAATGAGCAGTTCTTC	CASSQRSSGGVANEQFF
TRBV7-9	TRBJ2-5	TRBD2	NA	TGTGCCAGCAGCTTCCAATCTACTAGCGGGAGGGCCGGGGAGACCCAGTACTTC	CASSFQSTSGRAGETQYF
TRBV7-2	TRBJ1-5	NA	NA	TGTGCCAGCAGCCCAAGACAGGAGTCTGGCAATCAGCCCCAGCATTTT	CASSPRQESGNQPQHF
TRBV18	TRBJ1-2	TRBD1	NA	TGTGCCAGCTCACCCGGGACAGGGTTCGGCTACACCTTC	CASSPGTGFGYTF
TRBV12-3/TRBV12-4	TRBJ2-1	NA	NA	TGTGCCAGCACTAGCTTCCGAGAGCAGTTCTTC	CASTSFREQFF
TRBV5-5	TRBJ2-7	NA	NA	TGTGCCAGCAGCTTGGGCAGGATCTACGAGCAGTACTTC	CASSLGRIYEQYF
TRBV6-5	TRBJ2-5	TRBD1	NA	TGTGCCAGCAGTAACCCCGGACAGGGGCGAGAGACCCAGTACTTC	CASSNPGQGRETQYF
TRBV6-5	TRBJ2-7	NA	few	TGTGCCAGCACTATCGCGGGACTCGAATACGAGCAGTACTTC	CASTIAGLEYEQYF
TRBV20-1	TRBJ1-5	TRBD1	once	TGCAGTGCTAGTAAAGGGGGCGGAAGGGGACGGAATCAGCCCCAGCATTTT	CSASKGGGRGRNQPQHF
TRBV29-1	TRBJ2-1	NA	NA	TGCAGCGTTGGACTAACATACAATGAGCAGTTCTTC	CSVGLTYNEQFF
TRBV30	TRBJ1-3	TRBD1	NA	TGTGCCTGTAGTACGGGACAGGAGGGCTCTGGAAACACCATATATTTT	CACSTGQEGSGNTIYF
TRBV27	TRBJ1-6	TRBD1	NA	TGTGCCAGCAGTTTATTTACGCTCCCAGGGGGTTCACCCCTCCACTTT	CASSLFTLPGGSPLHF
TRBV27	TRBJ2-3	TRBD2	NA	TGTGCCAGCAGCCAGGGACTAGCGGTCACAGATACGCAGTATTTT	CASSQGLAVTDTQYF
TRBV6-1	TRBJ1-2	TRBD1	NA	TGTGCCAGCAGTGAAGACCGGACAGGGGATGGCTACACCTTC	CASSEDRTGDGYTF
TRBV19	TRBJ1-2	TRBD1	NA	TGTGCCAGTAGTCCCGCGGGACAGGGGAAAAATGGCTACACCTTC	CASSPAGQGKNGYTF
TRBV24-1	TRBJ1-5	TRBD1	NA	TGTGCCACCAGTTTTGGACAGGGCGATCAGCCCCAGCATTTT	CATSFGQGDQPQHF
TRBV19	TRBJ1-2	NA	NA	TGTGCCAGTAGTCTACGACAAAGTCACTATGGCTACACCTTC	CASSLRQSHYGYTF
TRBV19	TRBJ2-3	NA	once	TGTGCCAGTCACAGGGGACTCGACACAGATACGCAGTATTTT	CASHRGLDTDTQYF
TRBV18	TRBJ2-5	NA	NA	TGTGCCAGCTCACCTACCCCGCGGGAGACCCAGTACTTC	CASSPTPRETQYF
TRBV5-1	TRBJ1-3	NA	NA	TGCGCCAGCAGCGCAGCGGGGGGCAATGGAAACACCATATATTTT	CASSAAGGNGNTIYF
TRBV5-4	TRBJ2-6	TRBD2	NA	TGTGCCAGCAGCTTGAAACTAGCGGGAGTCGCTGGGGCCAACGTCCTGACTTTC	CASSLKLAGVAGANVLTF
TRBV24-1	TRBJ1-5	NA	NA	TGTGCCACCAGTGACCCTGGGGCGGGAGCAAATCAGCCCCAGCATTTT	CATSDPGAGANQPQHF
TRBV5-1	TRBJ1-6	NA	NA	TGCGCCAGCAGACGAGATACTGGTAATTCACCCCTCCACTTT	CASRRDTGNSPLHF
TRBV19	TRBJ1-4	TRBD1	NA	TGTGCCAGTAGTCCCCCGACAGGGATTAATGAAAAACTGTTTTTT	CASSPPTGINEKLFF
TRBV27	TRBJ2-3	TRBD1	NA	TGTGCCAGCAGGAGCCGGGACAGGGGAGCAGATACGCAGTATTTT	CASRSRDRGADTQYF
TRBV11-3	TRBJ2-7	TRBD2	NA	TGTGCCAGCAGCCCGCCGGGACTAGCGGGAGAAAGACACTTC	CASSPPGLAGERHF
TRBV19	TRBJ2-5	NA	NA	TGTGCCAGTAGTACCCAGACAGGTTACCAAGAGACCCAGTACTTC	CASSTQTGYQETQYF
TRBV5-1	TRBJ2-3	TRBD2	NA	TGCGCCAGCGGACACGGGACTAGCGGGGATACGCAGTATTTT	CASGHGTSGDTQYF
TRBV25-1	TRBJ1-2	NA	once	TGTGCCAGCAGTGTAGACAGGACAGCCTATGGCTACACCTTC	CASSVDRTAYGYTF
TRBV11-2	TRBJ1-6	NA	NA	TGTGCCAGCAGCTTACCCCTAGTCGAGTCACCCCTCCACTTT	CASSLPLVESPLHF
TRBV30	TRBJ1-2	NA	NA	TGTGCCTGGAGTGGCGGGGGGGTAGGCTATGGCTACACCTTC	CAWSGGGVGYGYTF
TRBV19	TRBJ1-3	TRBD1	NA	TGTGCCAGTAGTATATTCAGGACAGGGCTTTCTGGAAACACCATATATTTT	CASSIFRTGLSGNTIYF
TRBV27	TRBJ2-1	NA	NA	TGTGCCAGCTCAAAGGCGGAGGGGAATCGGAATGAGCAGTTCTTC	CASSKAEGNRNEQFF
TRBV27	TRBJ1-2	NA	NA	TGTGCCAGCTCGCGGCAACAGGCTTATGGCTACACCTTC	CASSRQQAYGYTF
TRBV10-3	TRBJ2-1	TRBD2	NA	TGTGCCATCAGGGGACTAGCGGGAGACGGTGAGCAGTTCTTC	CAIRGLAGDGEQFF
TRBV7-2	TRBJ2-2	TRBD2	NA	TGTGCCAGCAGCTTTCTAGCGGGAAACACCGGGGAGCTGTTTTTT	CASSFLAGNTGELFF
TRBV6-1	TRBJ1-2	TRBD1	NA	TGTGCCAGCAGTGACCGACAGGGAGTAAACTATGGCTACACCTTC	CASSDRQGVNYGYTF
TRBV5-4	TRBJ1-5	NA	few	TGTGCCAGCAGCTTGGGAGGGTTTAACAATCAGCCCCAGCATTTT	CASSLGGFNNQPQHF
TRBV7-9	TRBJ1-2	TRBD1	NA	TGTGCCAGCAGCGGCCAGGGGGAGGCTGGCTACACCTTC	CASSGQGEAGYTF